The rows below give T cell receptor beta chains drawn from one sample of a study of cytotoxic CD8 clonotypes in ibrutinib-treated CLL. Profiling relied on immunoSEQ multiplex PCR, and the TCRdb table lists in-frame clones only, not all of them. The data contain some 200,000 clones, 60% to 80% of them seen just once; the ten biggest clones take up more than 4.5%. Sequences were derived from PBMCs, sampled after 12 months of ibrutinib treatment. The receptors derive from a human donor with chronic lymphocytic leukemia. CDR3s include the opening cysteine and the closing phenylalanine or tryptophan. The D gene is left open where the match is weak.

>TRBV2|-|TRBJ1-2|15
CASSGVRGSNYGYTF
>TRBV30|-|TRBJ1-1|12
CAWRTLSLRAFF
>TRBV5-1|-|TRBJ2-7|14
CASSRTGNAYEQYF
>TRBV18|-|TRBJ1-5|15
CASSPPGVRNQPQHF
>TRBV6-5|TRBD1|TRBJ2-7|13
CASSIRTGYEQYF
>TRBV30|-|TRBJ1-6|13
CAWCGQINSPLHF
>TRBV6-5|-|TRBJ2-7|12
CASSSTGREQYF
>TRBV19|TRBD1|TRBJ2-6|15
CASSADRAGANVLTF
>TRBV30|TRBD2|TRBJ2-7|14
CAWTGLAGSYEQYF
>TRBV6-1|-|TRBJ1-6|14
CASRTEQQNSPLHF
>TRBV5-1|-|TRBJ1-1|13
CASSLGGRTEAFF
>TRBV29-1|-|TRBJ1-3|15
CSVRLTVRSGNTIYF
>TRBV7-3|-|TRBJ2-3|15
CASSHRPRGGDTQYF
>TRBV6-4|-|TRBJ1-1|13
CASSLKTGTEAFF
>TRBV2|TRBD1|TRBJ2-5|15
CASSGTGTGRETQYF
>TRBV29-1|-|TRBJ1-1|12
CSGSWGATEAFF
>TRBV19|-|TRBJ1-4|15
CASSIPHSLNEKLFF
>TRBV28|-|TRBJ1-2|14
CASSSAGTGYGHTF
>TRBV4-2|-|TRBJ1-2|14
CASSLLPSSSGYTF
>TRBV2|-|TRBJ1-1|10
CASRGSRTFF
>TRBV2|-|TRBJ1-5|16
CASSESGGRSYQPQHF
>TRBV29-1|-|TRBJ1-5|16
CSVPVHRDGSNQPQHF
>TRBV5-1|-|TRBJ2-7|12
CASSLANQEQYF
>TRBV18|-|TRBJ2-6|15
CASSPKRAGANVLTF
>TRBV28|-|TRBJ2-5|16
CASSSLGGRFQETQYF
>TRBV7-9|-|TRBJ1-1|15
CASSLVRVVTTEAFF
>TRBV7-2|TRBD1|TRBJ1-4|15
CASSYGDRINEKLFF
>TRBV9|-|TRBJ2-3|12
CASSVAIDTQYF
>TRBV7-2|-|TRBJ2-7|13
CASSSDSSYEQYF
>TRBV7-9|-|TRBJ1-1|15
CASSLEGTGGWRAFF
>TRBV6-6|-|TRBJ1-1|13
CASSPWEDSEAFF
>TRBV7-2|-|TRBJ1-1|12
CASSLGRTEAFF
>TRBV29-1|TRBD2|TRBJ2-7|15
CSVGGTSGPPGEQYF
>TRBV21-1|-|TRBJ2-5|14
CASKSGTDQETQYF
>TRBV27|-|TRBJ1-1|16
CASSLWAGTPGTEAFF
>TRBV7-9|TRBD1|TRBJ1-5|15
CASSGDREGNQPQHF
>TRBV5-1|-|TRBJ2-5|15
CASSLGNSGQETQYF
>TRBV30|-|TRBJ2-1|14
CAWSPDSTYNEQFF
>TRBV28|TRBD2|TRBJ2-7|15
CASTETGTSGFEQYF
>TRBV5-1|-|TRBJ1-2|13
CASSLDGGYGYTF
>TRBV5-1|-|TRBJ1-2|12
CASSPSLSGYTF
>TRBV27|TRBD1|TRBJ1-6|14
CASKLGQGQSPLHF
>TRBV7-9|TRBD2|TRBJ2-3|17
CASSLTPSGASTDTQYF
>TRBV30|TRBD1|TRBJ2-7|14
CAWKYGQGLGEQYF
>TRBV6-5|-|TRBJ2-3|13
CASSPTRTDTQYF
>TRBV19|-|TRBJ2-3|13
CASSPRPWDTQYF
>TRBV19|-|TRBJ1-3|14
CASSDGTFGNTIYF
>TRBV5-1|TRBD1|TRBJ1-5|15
CASSTGTGTNQPQHF
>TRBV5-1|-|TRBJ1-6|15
CASSLHWEKNSPLHF
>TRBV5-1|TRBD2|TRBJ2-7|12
CASSSVGGEEYF
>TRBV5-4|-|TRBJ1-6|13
CASSLTYGGDLHF
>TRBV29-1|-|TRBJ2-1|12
CSVVGPAHEQFF
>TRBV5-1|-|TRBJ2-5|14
CASSTTGPQETQYF
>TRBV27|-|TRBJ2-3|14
CASSFRGLTDTQYF
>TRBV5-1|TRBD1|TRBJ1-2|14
CASSFSGTGDGYTF